These 5 T cell receptor beta chains originate from one sample sequenced in a study of T cell responses to AZD1222 COVID-19 vaccine. The data were produced by immunoSEQ multiplex PCR, yet TCRdb's version contains in-frame clones alone and is incomplete. The sample records about 130,000 clones, roughly 93% being singletons. Specimen: peripheral blood, collected 28 days after the second AZD1222 dose. These receptors were obtained from an adult who received the AZD1222 COVID-19 vaccine.

The chain employs TRBV7-2 and TRBJ2-5; possibly TRBD1 or TRBD2 for D (5 bases each). CDR1 and CDR2 from the germline V gene are SGHTA and FQGNSA. The V end was cut by 1 base, the J end by 5 bases, with 23 bases between. The CDR3 is made up of 18 amino acids. The DNA of the CDR3 is TGTGCCAGCAGCTTAGGTCAAATGTGGGGACGAGAGGTGGAGACCCAGTACTTC. Translating gives CASSLGQMWGREVETQYF.

This clone occurred once. The chain combines TRBV6-5 with TRBJ1-5; D uncertain. This CDR3 is built from 13 residues. The germline V gene encodes CDR1 MNHEY and CDR2 SVGAGI. With 6 bases removed from V and 5 bases from J, the gap between germline ends came to 11 bases. CDR3 residues: CASSPKWHQPQHF. For the CDR3, the DNA is TGTGCCAGCAGCCCGAAGTGGCATCAGCCCCAGCATTTT.

This chain links TRBV28 with TRBJ2-5; D gene ambiguous. V shed 7 bases and J shed 5 bases, with 14 bases lying between them. The CDR3 sequence is 13 residues long. Germline CDR1 and CDR2: MDHEN and SYDVKM. The CDR3, as DNA: TGTGCCAGCATCTCAGTTGGACGGGAGACCCAGTACTTC. As protein: CASISVGRETQYF.

The V call is TRBV7-9, the J call TRBJ1-4; weak D call: TRBD1 (6 bases). V lost 5 bases to trimming and J lost 10 bases, with 23 bases between them. Germline loops: CDR1 SEHNR, CDR2 FQNEAQ (reference sequence). The CDR3 runs 16 residues. In DNA, the CDR3 is TGTGCCAGCAGCCGCTTATCCGGACAGAGGGACGGAAAACTGTTTTTT. Translation gives CASSRLSGQRDGKLFF.

This sequence joins TRBV28 and TRBJ2-2; D unresolved. Germline CDR1 MDHEN, CDR2 SYDVKM. The CDR3 loop spans 16 amino acids. Trimming shortened V by 4 bases and J by 0 bases, and 12 bases separated the two germline ends. For the CDR3, the DNA is TGTGCCAGCAGTTCCTACCTCATCACGAACACCGGGGAGCTGTTTTTT. Protein product: CASSSYLITNTGELFF. The full variable domain, rest sourced from reference TRBV28 and TRBJ2-2, is DVKVTQSSRYLVKRTGEKVFLECVQDMDHENMFWYRQDPGLGLRLIYFSYDVKMKEKGDIPEGYSVSREKKERFSLILESASTNQTSMYLCASSSYLITNTGELFFGEGSRLTVL.